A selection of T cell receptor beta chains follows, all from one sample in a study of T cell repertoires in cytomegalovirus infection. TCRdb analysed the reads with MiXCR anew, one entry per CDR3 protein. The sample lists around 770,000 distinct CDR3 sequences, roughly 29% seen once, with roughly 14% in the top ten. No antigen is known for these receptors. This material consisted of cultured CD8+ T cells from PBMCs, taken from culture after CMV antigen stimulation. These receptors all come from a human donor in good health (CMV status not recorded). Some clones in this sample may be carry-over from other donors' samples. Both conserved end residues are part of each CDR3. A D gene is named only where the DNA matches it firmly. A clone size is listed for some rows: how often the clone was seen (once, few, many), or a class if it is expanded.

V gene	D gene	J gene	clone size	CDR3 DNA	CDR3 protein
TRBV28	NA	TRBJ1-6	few	TGTGCCAGCCGTCCAACAGGGACGGGGGACTCACCCCTCCACTTT	CASRPTGTGDSPLHF
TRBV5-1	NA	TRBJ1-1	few	TGCGCCAGCAGCTACCGGGTCGCGAACACTGAAGCTTTCTTT	CASSYRVANTEAFF
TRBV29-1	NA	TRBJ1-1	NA	TGCAGCGTTGAACGCCGGGGGGGAGCTTTCTTT	CSVERRGGAFF
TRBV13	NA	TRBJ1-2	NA	TGTGCCAGCAGCAAGAGGGGGTACTATGGCTACACCTTC	CASSKRGYYGYTF
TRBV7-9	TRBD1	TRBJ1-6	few	TGTGCCAGCAGCTTAGACAGGGGGGGCAATTCACCCCTCCACTTT	CASSLDRGGNSPLHF
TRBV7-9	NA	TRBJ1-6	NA	TGTGCCAGCAGCTTATCTCAGGACCATTCACCCCTCCACTTT	CASSLSQDHSPLHF
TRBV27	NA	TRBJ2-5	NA	TGTGCCAGCGGTAGTTATACGGAGACCCAGTACTTC	CASGSYTETQYF
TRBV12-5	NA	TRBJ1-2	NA	TGTGCTAGTGGTTTGGACGGGTCTCACTATGGCTACACCTTC	CASGLDGSHYGYTF
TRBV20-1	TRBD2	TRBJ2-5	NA	TGCAGTGCTAGAGATCCTAGCGGTGGTAAAGAGACCCAGTACTTC	CSARDPSGGKETQYF
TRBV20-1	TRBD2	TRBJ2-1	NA	TGCAGTGCTAGAGGTCTAGCGGGGGGCTGGGATGAGCAGTTCTTC	CSARGLAGGWDEQFF
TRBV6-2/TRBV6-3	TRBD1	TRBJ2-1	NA	TGTGCCAGCAGTTATTCTTTGACAGGGTCCTACAATGAGCAGTTCTTC	CASSYSLTGSYNEQFF
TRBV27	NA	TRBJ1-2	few	TGTGCCAGCAGCCCCCGGCAGGGGTATGGCTACACCTTC	CASSPRQGYGYTF
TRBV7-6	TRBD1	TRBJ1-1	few	TGTGCCAGCAGCCTACTCGCACAGGGGGCAGGGGGCACTGAAGCTTTCTTT	CASSLLAQGAGGTEAFF
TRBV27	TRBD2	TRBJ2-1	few	TGTGCCAGCAGTTTAGTTCCTAGCGGGGGTATAGCGTTCTTC	CASSLVPSGGIAFF
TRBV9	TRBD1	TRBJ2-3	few	TGTGCCAGTACTGGGACAGGGTGGCCGAATACGCAGTATTTT	CASTGTGWPNTQYF
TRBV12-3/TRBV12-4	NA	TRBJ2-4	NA	TGTGCCAGCAGTTACCCCTTGGGGGGTATAGCCAAAAACATTCAGTACTTC	CASSYPLGGIAKNIQYF
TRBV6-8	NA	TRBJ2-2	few	TGTGCCAGCAGTTACACAGGTGAAGGGGGGAGCACCGGGGAGCTGTTTTTT	CASSYTGEGGSTGELFF
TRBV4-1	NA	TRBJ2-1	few	TGCGCCAGCAGCCACCGGACTACCAACTACAATGAGCAGTTCTTC	CASSHRTTNYNEQFF
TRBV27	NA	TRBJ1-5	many	TGTGCCAGCAGTTTAATGGGGAGCAATCAGCCCCAGCATTTT	CASSLMGSNQPQHF
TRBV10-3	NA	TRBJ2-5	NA	TGTGCCATCAGTGAGTCTTTAGGGGTAGCGCCGCAACAAGAGACCCAGTACTTC	CAISESLGVAPQQETQYF
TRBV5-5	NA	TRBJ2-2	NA	TGTGCCAGCAGCCCCGAAGGCCAAGACACCGGGGAGCTGTTTTTT	CASSPEGQDTGELFF
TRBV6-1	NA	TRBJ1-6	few	TGTGCCAGCAGTGAAGCAGGGGTCGTCTATAATTCACCCCTCCACTTT	CASSEAGVVYNSPLHF
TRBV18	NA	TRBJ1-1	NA	TGTGCCAGCTCACCGGACCTTTCCCGGTTGAACACTGAAGCTTTCTTT	CASSPDLSRLNTEAFF